Given below is one T cell receptor (beta chain) in context. This clonotype occurred a few times. Its target antigen remains unknown. Per-base qualities were not stored, and no clone one base away is much larger. The CDR3 contains 13 residues, cysteine and phenylalanine counted. The CDR3 DNA has 39 bases and is translated from base 1. V sheds 8 bases and J sheds 3 bases, leaving 14 bases between their ends. Sequences LNHNV (CDR1) and YYDKDF (CDR2) are obtained from the germline V gene (reference sequence). The sample belongs to a study of blood T cells in healthy people across ages (dated by TCRdb to 2015 to 2017). About the investigation overall: Template switching captured roughly one uniquely barcoded TCR beta cDNA molecule per two T cells in model experiments. Using the same blood draw, the study looked at two additional independent replicas of 1 million unique cDNA reads for two donors, one aged 18 to 30 and the other aged 80 or older. Using deep sequencing normalized with unique cDNA molecular identifiers, the study measured how TCR beta repertoire diversity changes with age. Donors were grouped into four age groups: young (average about 15 years), middle-aged (under 40), aged (62) and long-lived (around 82). To avoid experimental bias, donors of different ages were spread randomly across the sequencing lanes. Overall study outcomes, separate from this receptor: Since profiling was done on bulk unsorted PBMCs, naive and antigen-experienced compartments could not be conclusively compared. The percentage of naive T cells measured by flow cytometry correlated strongly with observed TCR beta diversity. Estimates of total diversity from one million sequenced T cells were regarded as lower bounds and underestimates. Because the CMV infection status of the donors was unknown, age-related changes in expanded clonotypes may potentially have been confounded. As age increased, observed TCR beta diversity per million T cells dropped in a roughly linear way, and a significant reduction was already evident by age about 40. Compared with the aged group, the long-lived group had more naive CD4+ T cells, fewer expanded clones and increased TCR diversity, suggesting age selection.

Donors were 39 systemically healthy Caucasian individuals from Russia aged about 6 to 100 years. Each donor gave about 9.2 milliliters of peripheral blood, drawn into EDTA-treated Vacutainer tubes. Ficoll-Paque density-gradient centrifugation was used to isolate PBMCs, with at least 6.5 million per sample. Total RNA, at least 6 micrograms per sample, was extracted from PBMCs with Trizol reagent. For every donor, an aliquot of PBMCs went through flow cytometry to measure the percentages of naive CD45RAhigh/CD27high T cells. Libraries were made using 5' RACE. TCRdb names Illumina HiSeq 2500 as the instrument used. A second PCR of about 6 to 11 cycles was performed with a sample-barcoded 5' primer and a J-beta primer mix. A unique molecular identifier was introduced onto each TCR beta cDNA molecule by a template-switch 5' adaptor carrying 12 random nucleotides. Each sample yielded at least 2.5 million CDR3-containing paired-end reads. The Mint cDNA synthesis kit, primed by a TRBC-specific oligonucleotide, was used to synthesize first-strand cDNA from all RNA. Following uracil-DNA glycosylase treatment, all cDNA underwent a first 18-cycle PCR with the universal primers M1SS and BC2_uni_R. Concerning the study's data processing: For normalization, 1 million high-quality reads, each with a distinct molecular identifier, were randomly selected from each sample. Reads sharing molecular identifiers were discarded rather than binned into consensus sequences. MiTCR, run with a Q25 quality threshold and the strictest error-elimination algorithm, handled CDR3 identification, clonotype clustering and error correction. A nonparametric unseen species model with Euler transformation was used to estimate a lower bound on total TCR beta diversity. TCRdb trimmed public reads at Q25 via fastp, called clones via MiXCR and kept in-frame beta chains. Each entry is one CDR3 protein sequence, shown with its most common DNA and genes. Here the V and J calls rest on TCRdb's processing, not on the authors' analysis. In all, the sample holds approximately 800,000 distinct CDR3 sequences, and 46% of those were seen once. 15% to 20% of the sample is taken by the ten largest.

The sequence derives from a man of 80 years or more in good health. Sequencing was performed on blood. Recombination connected TRBV15 to TRBJ2-7; the D segment may tentatively be TRBD1 or TRBD2, each giving 5 matched bases. The DNA sequence is given as TGTGCCACCCGGGGACGCATAGGCTACGAGCAGTACTTC. It encodes CATRGRIGYEQYF.